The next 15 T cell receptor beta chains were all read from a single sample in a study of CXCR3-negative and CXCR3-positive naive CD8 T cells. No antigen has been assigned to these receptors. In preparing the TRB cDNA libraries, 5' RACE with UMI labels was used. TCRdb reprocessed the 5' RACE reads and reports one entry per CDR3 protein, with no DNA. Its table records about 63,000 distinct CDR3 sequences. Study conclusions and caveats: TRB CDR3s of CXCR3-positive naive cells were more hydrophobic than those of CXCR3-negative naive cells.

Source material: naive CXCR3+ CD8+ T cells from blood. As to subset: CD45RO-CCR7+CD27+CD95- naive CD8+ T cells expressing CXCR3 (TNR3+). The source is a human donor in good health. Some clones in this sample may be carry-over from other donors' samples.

The CDR3 loop is CASSIAPDSFNQPQHF. V gene TRBV7-8 combines with J gene TRBJ1-5; TCRdb selects TRBD1, and the lack of DNA leaves this call unchecked. CDR1 SGHVS and CDR2 FQNEAQ come from the germline V gene. This CDR3 is built from 16 residues.

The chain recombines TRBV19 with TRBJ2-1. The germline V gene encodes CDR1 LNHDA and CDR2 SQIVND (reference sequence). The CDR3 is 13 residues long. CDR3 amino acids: CASSSFAGNEQFF.

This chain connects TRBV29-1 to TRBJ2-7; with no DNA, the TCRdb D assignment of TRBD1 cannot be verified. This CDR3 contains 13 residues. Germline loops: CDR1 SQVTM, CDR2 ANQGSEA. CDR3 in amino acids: CSVRDEISYEQYF.

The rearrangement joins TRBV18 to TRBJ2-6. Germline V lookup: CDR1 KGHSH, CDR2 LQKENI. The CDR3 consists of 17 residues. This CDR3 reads CASSPLSVATGANVLTF.

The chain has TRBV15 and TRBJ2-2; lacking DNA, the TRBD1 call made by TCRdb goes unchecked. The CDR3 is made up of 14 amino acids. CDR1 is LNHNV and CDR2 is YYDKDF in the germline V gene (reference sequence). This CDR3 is CATSSDREWRELFF.

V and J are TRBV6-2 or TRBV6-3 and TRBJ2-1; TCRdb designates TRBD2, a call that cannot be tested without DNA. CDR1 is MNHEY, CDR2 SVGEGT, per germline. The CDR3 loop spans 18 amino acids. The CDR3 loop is CASSYSSPLAGAYNEQFF.

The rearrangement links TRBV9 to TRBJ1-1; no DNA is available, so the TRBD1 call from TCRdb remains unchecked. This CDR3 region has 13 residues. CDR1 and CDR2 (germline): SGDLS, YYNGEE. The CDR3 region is CASSGGSGTEAFF.

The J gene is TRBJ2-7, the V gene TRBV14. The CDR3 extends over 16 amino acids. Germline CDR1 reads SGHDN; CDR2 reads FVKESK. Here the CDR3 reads CASSQVELRQNYEQYF.

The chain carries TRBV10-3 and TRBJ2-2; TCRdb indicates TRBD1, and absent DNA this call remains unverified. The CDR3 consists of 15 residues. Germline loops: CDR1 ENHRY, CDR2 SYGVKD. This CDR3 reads CAISEGTTNTGELFF.

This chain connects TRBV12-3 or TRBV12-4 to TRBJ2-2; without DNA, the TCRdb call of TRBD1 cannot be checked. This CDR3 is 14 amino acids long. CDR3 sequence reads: CASRVPENTGELFF.

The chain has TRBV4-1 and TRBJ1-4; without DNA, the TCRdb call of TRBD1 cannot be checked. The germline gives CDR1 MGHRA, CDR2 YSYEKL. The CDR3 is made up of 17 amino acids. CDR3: CASSQVGSGQVNEKLFF.

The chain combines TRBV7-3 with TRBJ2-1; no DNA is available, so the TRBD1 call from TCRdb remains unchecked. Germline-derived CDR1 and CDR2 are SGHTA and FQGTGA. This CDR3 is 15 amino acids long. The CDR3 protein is CASSLIGGAANEQFF.

CDR3 region: CSVEKGTYGYTF. The chain recombines TRBV29-1 with TRBJ1-2. From germline, CDR1 is SQVTM and CDR2 ANQGSEA. This CDR3 is built from 12 residues.

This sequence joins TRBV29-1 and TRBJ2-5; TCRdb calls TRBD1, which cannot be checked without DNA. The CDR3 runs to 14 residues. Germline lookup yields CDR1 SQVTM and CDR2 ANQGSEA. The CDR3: CSANTGTGGETQYF. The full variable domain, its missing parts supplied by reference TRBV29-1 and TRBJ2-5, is SAVISQKPSRDICQRGTSLTIQCQVDSQVTMMFWYRQQPGQSLTLIATANQGSEATYESGFVIDKFPISRPNLTFSTLTVSNMSPEDSSIYLCSANTGTGGETQYFGPGTRLLVL.

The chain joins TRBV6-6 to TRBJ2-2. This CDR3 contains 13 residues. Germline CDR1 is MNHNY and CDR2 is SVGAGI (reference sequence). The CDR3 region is CASSYSETGELFF.